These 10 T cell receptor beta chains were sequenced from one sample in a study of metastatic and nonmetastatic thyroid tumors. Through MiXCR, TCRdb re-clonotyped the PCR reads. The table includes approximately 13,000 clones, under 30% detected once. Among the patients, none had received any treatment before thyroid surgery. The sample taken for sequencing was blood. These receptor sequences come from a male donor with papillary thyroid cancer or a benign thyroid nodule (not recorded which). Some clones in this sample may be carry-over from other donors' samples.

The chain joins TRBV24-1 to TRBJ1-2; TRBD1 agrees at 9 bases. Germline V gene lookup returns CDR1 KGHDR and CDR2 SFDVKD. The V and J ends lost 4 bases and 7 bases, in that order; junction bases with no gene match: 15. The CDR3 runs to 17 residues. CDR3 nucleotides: TGTGCCACCAGTGACAATAAGGTACAGGGGGCGGTAAGTGGCTACACCTTC. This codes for CATSDNKVQGAVSGYTF.

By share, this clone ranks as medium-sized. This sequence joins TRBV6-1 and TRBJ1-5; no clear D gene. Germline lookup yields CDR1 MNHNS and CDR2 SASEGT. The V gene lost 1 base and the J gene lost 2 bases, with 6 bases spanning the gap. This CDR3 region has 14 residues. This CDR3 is CASSEGQGNQPQHF. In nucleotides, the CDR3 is TGTGCCAGCAGTGAAGGGCAGGGCAATCAGCCCCAGCATTTT.

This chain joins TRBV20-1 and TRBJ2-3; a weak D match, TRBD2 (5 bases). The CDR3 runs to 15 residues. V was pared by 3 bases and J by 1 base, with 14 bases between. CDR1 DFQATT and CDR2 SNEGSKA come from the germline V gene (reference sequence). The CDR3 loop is CSASGLASGTDTQYF. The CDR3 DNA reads TGCAGTGCTAGCGGACTGGCTTCGGGCACAGATACGCAGTATTTT.

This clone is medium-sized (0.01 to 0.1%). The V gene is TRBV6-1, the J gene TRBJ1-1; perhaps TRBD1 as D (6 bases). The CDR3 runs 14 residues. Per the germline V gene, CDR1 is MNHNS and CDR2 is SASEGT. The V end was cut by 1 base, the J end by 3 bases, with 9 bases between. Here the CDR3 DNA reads TGTGCCAGCAGTGAAGTGCCAGGGGACACTGAAGCTTTCTTT. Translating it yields CASSEVPGDTEAFF.

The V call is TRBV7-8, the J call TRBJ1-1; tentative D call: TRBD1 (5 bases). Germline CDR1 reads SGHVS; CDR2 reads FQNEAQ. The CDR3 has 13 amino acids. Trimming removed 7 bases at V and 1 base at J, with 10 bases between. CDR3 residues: CASTKGANTEAFF. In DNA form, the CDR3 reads TGTGCCAGCACAAAAGGGGCGAACACTGAAGCTTTCTTT.

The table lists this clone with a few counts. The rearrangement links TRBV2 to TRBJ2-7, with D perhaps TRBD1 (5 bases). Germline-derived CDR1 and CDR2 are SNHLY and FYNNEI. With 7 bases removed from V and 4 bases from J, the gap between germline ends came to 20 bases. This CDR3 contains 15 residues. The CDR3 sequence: CASIAGWPGPYEQYF. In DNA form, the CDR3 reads TGTGCCAGCATTGCAGGATGGCCAGGGCCGTACGAGCAGTACTTC. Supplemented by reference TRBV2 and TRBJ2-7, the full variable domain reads EPEVTQTPSHQVTQMGQEVILRCVPISNHLYFYWYRQILGQKVEFLVSFYNNEISEKSEIFDDQFSVERPDGSNFTLKIRSTKLEDSAMYFCASIAGWPGPYEQYFGPGTRLTVT.

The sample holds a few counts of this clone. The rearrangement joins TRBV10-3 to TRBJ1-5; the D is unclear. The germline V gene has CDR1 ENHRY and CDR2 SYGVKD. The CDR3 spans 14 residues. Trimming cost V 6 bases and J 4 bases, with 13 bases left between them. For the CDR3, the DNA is TGTGCCATCAGGGGCCTCCGATCGAATCAGCCCCAGCATTTT. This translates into CAIRGLRSNQPQHF.

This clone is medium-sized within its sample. The CDR3 nucleotides read TGTGCCAGCAGCCCTAGTACGTACGAGGGGAATGAGCAGTTCTTC. Amino acid sequence: CASSPSTYEGNEQFF. The chain uses TRBV7-2 and TRBJ2-1, with D possibly being TRBD1 or TRBD2 (5 bases each). Germline V gene data show CDR1 as SGHTA and CDR2 as FQGNSA. The CDR3 loop spans 15 amino acids. The V and J ends lost 5 bases and 7 bases respectively, with 18 bases between them.

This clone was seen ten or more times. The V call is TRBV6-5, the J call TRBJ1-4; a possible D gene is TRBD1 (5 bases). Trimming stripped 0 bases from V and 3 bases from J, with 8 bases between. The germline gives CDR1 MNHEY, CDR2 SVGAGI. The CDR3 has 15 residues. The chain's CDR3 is CASSYSAGSNEKLFF. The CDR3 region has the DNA TGTGCCAGCAGTTACTCGGCAGGGTCTAATGAAAAACTGTTTTTT.

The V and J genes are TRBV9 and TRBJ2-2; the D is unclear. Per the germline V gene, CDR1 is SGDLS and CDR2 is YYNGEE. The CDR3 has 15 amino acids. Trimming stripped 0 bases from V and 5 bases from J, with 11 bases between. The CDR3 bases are TGTGCCAGCAGCGTAGCCCCCGATGGTACCGGGGAGCTGTTTTTT. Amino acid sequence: CASSVAPDGTGELFF.